The rows below give T cell receptor beta chains drawn from one sample of a study of early T cells in non-severe SARS-CoV-2 infection. TCRdb reprocessed the 5' RACE reads via MiXCR and lists one record per CDR3 protein. This sample has about 48,000 distinct CDR3 sequences, with around 10% found just once. The sample consisted of whole blood. Source of these receptors: an adult who was a healthcare worker with PCR-confirmed SARS-CoV-2 infection or an uninfected control (not recorded which). Each CDR3 is given with its conserved first and last residue. A D gene is named only where the DNA matches it firmly. Only part of the rows carry a size: once, few, many, or a class if the clone is expanded.

14	-	TRBJ1-5	many	TRBV30	CAWSVLQRNQPQHF	TGTGCCTGGAGTGTACTACAGCGCAATCAGCCCCAGCATTTT
15	-	TRBJ1-1	few	TRBV19	CASIGRTDPNAEAFF	TGTGCCAGTATAGGTAGGACAGATCCCAACGCTGAAGCTTTCTTT
19	TRBD2	TRBJ2-7	many	TRBV7-6	CASSPRPPGVAGSGGEQYF	TGTGCCAGCAGCCCGAGACCCCCCGGAGTAGCGGGGAGCGGTGGCGAGCAGTACTTC
14	-	TRBJ2-4	few	TRBV7-6	CASSSGTPENIQYF	TGTGCCAGCAGCTCCGGGACACCAGAAAACATTCAGTACTTC
18	TRBD2	TRBJ2-2	many	TRBV9	CASSVERERGMNTGELFF	TGTGCCAGCAGCGTTGAGCGGGAGCGTGGGATGAACACCGGGGAGCTGTTTTTT
15	-	TRBJ1-5	many	TRBV20-1	CSASVSEYSNQPQHF	TGCAGTGCTAGTGTGTCAGAATATAGCAATCAGCCCCAGCATTTT
12	-	TRBJ2-5	many	TRBV6-2/TRBV6-3	CASSRTQETQYF	TGTGCCAGCAGCCGGACCCAAGAGACCCAGTACTTC
13	-	TRBJ2-3	many	TRBV24-1	CATSERLTDTQYF	TGTGCCACCAGTGAAAGACTAACAGATACGCAGTATTTT
14	-	TRBJ2-5	-	TRBV7-2	CASLPFSGVETQYF	TGTGCCAGCCTGCCCTTTAGCGGCGTTGAGACCCAGTACTTC
16	TRBD1	TRBJ1-6	many	TRBV30	CAWSVPGTGGITPLHF	TGTGCCTGGAGTGTACCAGGGACAGGGGGAATAACACCCCTCCACTTT
14	TRBD1	TRBJ2-5	many	TRBV29-1	CSVEQQGAGETQYF	TGCAGCGTTGAACAACAGGGGGCTGGAGAGACCCAGTACTTC
16	-	TRBJ2-2	many	TRBV7-7	CASSARSSPGTGELFF	TGTGCCAGCAGCGCCCGGTCGTCCCCCGGCACCGGGGAGCTGTTTTTT
13	-	TRBJ2-1	-	TRBV28	CASSLGSYNEQFF	TGTGCCAGCAGTTTAGGGTCCTACAATGAGCAGTTCTTC
13	-	TRBJ2-1	few	TRBV13	CASSFQEINEQFF	TGTGCCAGCAGCTTCCAGGAAATAAATGAGCAGTTCTTC
17	TRBD2	TRBJ2-1	many	TRBV20-1	CSAREASGSISYNEQFF	TGCAGTGCTAGAGAGGCTAGCGGGAGTATCTCCTACAATGAGCAGTTCTTC
13	TRBD2	TRBJ2-5	many	TRBV20-1	CSALLAGKETQYF	TGCAGTGCGTTACTAGCGGGGAAAGAGACCCAGTACTTC
14	-	TRBJ2-5	few	TRBV11-1	CASSAPEIGETQYF	TGTGCCAGCAGCGCCCCGGAGATTGGTGAGACCCAGTACTTC
13	-	TRBJ2-5	many	TRBV28	CASSLRLDETQYF	TGTGCCAGCAGTTTAAGGCTGGACGAGACCCAGTACTTC
15	-	TRBJ1-5	many	TRBV30	CAWSGGVRGNQPQHF	TGTGCCTGGAGTGGGGGGGTGCGTGGCAATCAGCCCCAGCATTTT
17	TRBD1	TRBJ1-4	few	TRBV7-9	CASTDDRGKASDEKLFF	TGTGCCAGCACCGACGACAGGGGAAAGGCCTCGGATGAAAAACTGTTTTTT
13	-	TRBJ1-6	-	TRBV5-5	CASSLVQYSPLHF	TGTGCCAGCAGCTTGGTACAATATTCACCCCTCCACTTT
15	-	TRBJ2-3	few	TRBV6-5	CASKASQLQADTQYF	TGTGCCAGCAAAGCTTCGCAACTACAGGCAGATACGCAGTATTTT
12	TRBD1	TRBJ2-7	many	TRBV19	CASSFQGDEQYF	TGTGCCAGTAGCTTCCAGGGGGACGAGCAGTACTTC
15	TRBD2	TRBJ2-3	-	TRBV18	CASSPSSGTRDTQYF	TGTGCCAGCTCACCGTCTAGCGGGACGCGAGATACGCAGTATTTT
17	TRBD1	TRBJ2-7	-	TRBV11-2	CASSQTIGQGANYEQYF	TGTGCCAGCAGCCAAACCATAGGACAGGGGGCGAACTACGAGCAGTACTTC
17	TRBD1	TRBJ2-5	-	TRBV4-1	CASSPLFPGPTGETQYF	TGCGCCAGCAGCCCACTTTTCCCGGGCCCGACAGGGGAGACCCAGTACTTC
14	-	TRBJ2-2	few	TRBV29-1	CSSTDSANTGELFF	TGCAGCTCAACGGACAGCGCGAACACCGGGGAGCTGTTTTTT
16	-	TRBJ2-1	many	TRBV6-5	CASSSPPPQGPYEQFF	TGTGCCAGCAGTTCCCCCCCTCCACAGGGACCATATGAGCAGTTCTTC
13	TRBD2	TRBJ2-3	few	TRBV29-1	CSVEAGGPDTQYF	TGCAGCGTTGAAGCGGGAGGGCCAGATACGCAGTATTTT
16	TRBD1	TRBJ1-2	many	TRBV6-1	CASSELLGQGADGYTF	TGTGCCAGCAGTGAATTGTTGGGACAGGGGGCAGATGGCTACACCTTC
14	TRBD1	TRBJ1-5	many	TRBV6-4	CASSDGQGEQPQHF	TGTGCCAGCAGCGACGGACAGGGGGAACAGCCCCAGCATTTT
15	-	TRBJ2-2	-	TRBV20-1	CSARDPGARTGELFF	TGCAGTGCTAGAGACCCGGGAGCCCGAACAGGGGAGCTGTTTTTT
15	TRBD1	TRBJ2-1	many	TRBV7-9	CASSSWTGRYNEQFF	TGTGCCAGCAGCTCGTGGACAGGCCGCTACAATGAGCAGTTCTTC
16	TRBD1	TRBJ1-2	few	TRBV7-9	CASSPQTGLSDYGYTF	TGTGCCAGCAGCCCTCAGACAGGGTTGTCCGACTATGGCTACACCTTC
14	TRBD1	TRBJ2-3	few	TRBV7-8	CASSLGQGSDTQYF	TGTGCCAGCAGCCTTGGACAGGGGTCAGATACGCAGTATTTT
17	TRBD1	TRBJ2-4	-	TRBV3-1	CASSQGDRGRAKNIQYF	TGTGCCAGCAGCCAAGGGGACAGGGGTCGAGCCAAAAACATTCAGTACTTC
16	TRBD2	TRBJ2-7	many	TRBV4-2	CASSQDKSGRRDEQYF	TGTGCCAGCAGCCAAGATAAAAGCGGGAGGAGGGACGAGCAGTACTTC
15	-	TRBJ2-1	-	TRBV11-1	CASRPPGHYYNEQFF	TGTGCCAGCAGACCACCGGGACACTACTACAATGAGCAGTTCTTC
15	-	TRBJ2-6	few	TRBV5-1	CASSQNMGGANVLTF	TGCGCCAGCAGCCAAAACATGGGTGGGGCCAACGTCCTGACTTTC
12	-	TRBJ2-1	many	TRBV29-1	CSVPWGVHEQFF	TGCAGCGTTCCCTGGGGGGTCCATGAGCAGTTCTTC
17	TRBD2	TRBJ2-2	many	TRBV24-1	CATSDLTSGGSTGELFF	TGTGCCACCAGTGACCTAACTAGCGGGGGATCCACCGGGGAGCTGTTTTTT
13	-	TRBJ1-1	many	TRBV6-5	CASSYGGNTEAFF	TGTGCCAGCAGTTACGGGGGCAACACTGAAGCTTTCTTT
15	-	TRBJ2-3	many	TRBV18	CASSPIVGSTDTQYF	TGTGCCAGCTCACCGATAGTTGGTAGCACAGATACGCAGTATTTT
14	-	TRBJ1-5	few	TRBV7-8	CASSLTQGNQPQHF	TGTGCCAGCAGCTTAACGCAGGGCAATCAGCCCCAGCATTTT
14	-	TRBJ2-7	-	TRBV28	CASSLFPGNYEQYF	TGTGCCAGCAGTTTATTCCCAGGGAACTACGAGCAGTACTTC
15	TRBD1	TRBJ1-2	many	TRBV7-6	CASSRTPQGDYGYTF	TGTGCCAGCAGCCGGACCCCACAGGGGGACTATGGCTACACCTTC
12	-	TRBJ2-1	many	TRBV29-1	CSVTPGRDEQFF	TGCAGCGTTACACCGGGACGCGATGAGCAGTTCTTC
16	TRBD2	TRBJ2-4	few	TRBV7-8	CASSSSGLSAVYIQYF	TGTGCCAGCAGCTCTTCGGGACTATCCGCAGTGTACATTCAGTACTTC
12	-	TRBJ1-4	medium-sized	TRBV7-9	CASSYLNEKLFF	TGTGCCAGCAGCTATCTTAATGAAAAACTGTTTTTT
15	TRBD2	TRBJ2-1	many	TRBV2	CASRAGLAGNNEQFF	TGTGCCAGCAGAGCCGGACTAGCGGGGAACAATGAGCAGTTCTTC
14	TRBD2	TRBJ2-1	many	TRBV7-9	CATHKGGENNEQFF	TGTGCCACCCATAAGGGAGGGGAAAACAATGAGCAGTTCTTC
13	-	TRBJ2-3	many	TRBV9	CASSAIDTDTQYF	TGTGCCAGCAGCGCAATAGACACAGATACGCAGTATTTT
17	TRBD2	TRBJ2-1	-	TRBV9	CASSAGTSGRIDNEQFF	TGTGCCAGCAGCGCTGGGACTAGCGGGAGAATCGACAATGAGCAGTTCTTC
13	-	TRBJ1-1	few	TRBV7-3	CASSGLARTEAFF	TGTGCCAGCAGCGGCTTAGCTCGAACTGAAGCTTTCTTT
15	-	TRBJ2-6	-	TRBV6-1	CASSEGDSGANVLTF	TGTGCCAGCAGTGAGGGGGACTCTGGGGCCAACGTCCTGACTTTC
13	-	TRBJ2-5	many	TRBV6-6	CASGKDRTETQYF	TGTGCCAGCGGAAAGGATCGGACGGAGACCCAGTACTTC
14	-	TRBJ2-4	many	TRBV6-5	CASGPGQGKNIQYF	TGTGCCAGCGGCCCCGGGCAGGGCAAAAACATTCAGTACTTC
14	-	TRBJ1-5	-	TRBV20-1	CSAPGPYSNQPQHF	TGCAGTGCTCCGGGACCCTATAGCAATCAGCCCCAGCATTTT